The 19 T cell receptor beta chains reported below all come from one sample, sequenced in a study of beta chain features in type 1 diabetes. Study-wide results and limits: Moderate yet significant TCRB CDR3 shortening was seen in Type 1 diabetes patients in all four CD4+ subsets.

Their target antigens are unknown. The authors reverse transcribed all of the isolated RNA, so sequencing captured expressed TCRB transcripts. Some clones are missing from TCRdb's copy, which holds only in-frame ones; the method was immunoSEQ multiplex PCR. The sample yields over 200,000 clones, roughly a tenth seen once. The sequenced sample consisted of naive CD4+ T cells from blood. These receptors originate from a man aged 25-40 years with type 1 diabetes.

This chain uses TRBV5-4 with TRBJ2-5, with 14 bases aligning to TRBD2. V shed 10 bases and J 3 bases; nucleotides not matched to a gene: 8. The CDR3 is 15 amino acids. Looked up from germline, CDR1 is SGHNT and CDR2 is YYREEE (reference sequence). This CDR3 is CAAGGLAGVEETQYF. The CDR3 DNA follows: TGTGCCGCGGGGGGACTAGCGGGGGTCGAAGAGACCCAGTACTTC.

This clone showed up just a few times. The chain links TRBV18 to TRBJ2-7, with 9 positions matching TRBD1. The V and J ends lost 3 bases and 5 bases, in that order; junction bases with no gene match: 5. Germline V gene lookup returns CDR1 KGHSH and CDR2 LQKENI. This CDR3 has 14 residues. The DNA for the CDR3 is TGTGCCAGCTCACCGGACAGGGGTGTAAACGAGCAGTACTTC. This encodes CASSPDRGVNEQYF.

This clone has only a few counts. The J gene is TRBJ2-3, the V gene TRBV29-1; D is possibly TRBD2 (5 bases). The germline gives CDR1 SQVTM, CDR2 ANQGSEA. The CDR3 is 16 amino acids. V lost 6 bases, J lost 0 bases, and 19 bases lay in between. The CDR3 here is CSVLGLLVRSTDTQYF. Written as DNA, the CDR3 is TGCAGCGTGTTAGGGTTACTAGTCAGAAGCACAGATACGCAGTATTTT.

To note about this clone: An end of the junction does not agree with germline; a read error may underlie this. V usage is TRBV6-1 and J usage is TRBJ2-1, with a possible D match to TRBD2 (6 bases). Germline V gene sequence: CDR1 MNHNS, CDR2 SASEGT. The CDR3 is 15 amino acids. The CDR3 coding sequence is TGTGCCAGCAGGGAAGGACGCAGCGGGCGTGGTGAGCAGTTCTTC. This sequence encodes CASREGRSGRGEQFF.

The chain combines TRBV2 with TRBJ1-3, with 8 bases fitting TRBD1. Germline V CDR1 and CDR2: SNHLY, FYNNEI. The CDR3 runs 15 residues. Trimming cost V 6 bases and J 1 base; bases outside gene matches: 5. CDR3: CASRPTGGSGNTIYF. Here the CDR3 DNA reads TGTGCCAGCAGGCCAACAGGGGGATCTGGAAACACCATATATTTT.

The rearrangement joins TRBV7-2 to TRBJ2-3; 11 nucleotides match TRBD2. In germline, CDR1 is SGHTA, CDR2 FQGNSA. The ends lost 2 bases at V and 4 bases at J; junction bases unmatched: 8. The CDR3 runs 17 residues. This CDR3 is CASSLSLAGGRPDTQYF. The CDR3 nucleotides read TGTGCCAGCAGCTTATCCTTAGCGGGGGGGCGCCCAGATACGCAGTATTTT.

This clone has more than one count but fewer than ten. The rearrangement links TRBV6-5 to TRBJ2-7; D may be TRBD1 (6 bases). This CDR3 is 12 amino acids long. Deletions cut 6 bases from V and 5 bases from J, with 11 bases between. Germline-derived CDR1 and CDR2 are MNHEY and SVGAGI. The CDR3: CASRDSTHEQYF. CDR3 sequence (DNA): TGTGCCAGCAGGGACAGCACCCACGAGCAGTACTTC.

V and J are TRBV28 and TRBJ2-5; 10 bases are shared with TRBD1. The CDR3 loop spans 16 amino acids. Per germline, CDR1 MDHEN and CDR2 SYDVKM. V trimming: 5 bases; J trimming: 6 bases; junction bases outside the gene matches: 12. The CDR3 DNA sequence: TGTGCCAGCAGTGATACCGGGACAGGGGACGAGAAGACCCAGTACTTC. This sequence encodes CASSDTGTGDEKTQYF.

A word on this clone: Other DNA sequences from this sample encode an identical CDR3 as well. The chain has TRBV30 and TRBJ1-6, with D unresolved. V shed 3 bases and J shed 11 bases, with 8 bases lying between them. The CDR3 is 11 amino acids. In germline, CDR1 is GTSNPN, CDR2 SVGIG (reference sequence). CDR3 sequence: CAWSGGAPLHF. The CDR3 DNA reads as TGTGCCTGGAGCGGAGGAGCACCCCTCCACTTT. The variable domain in full, completed from reference TRBV30 and TRBJ1-6, reads SQTIHQWPATLVQPVGSPLSLECTVEGTSNPNLYWYRQAAGRGLQLLFYSVGIGQISSEVPQNLSASRPQDRQFILSSKKLLLSDSGFYLCAWSGGAPLHFGNGTRLTVT.

In its sample, this clone was seen a few times. The chain links TRBV10-3 to TRBJ2-5; D possibly corresponds to TRBD1 (6 bases). The CDR3 length is 14 residues. V gave up 3 bases and J gave up 5 bases, with 13 bases separating them. Germline CDR1 is ENHRY and CDR2 is SYGVKD. The CDR3 spells CAISEARGSETQYF. In DNA, the CDR3 is TGTGCCATCAGTGAAGCCAGGGGAAGCGAGACCCAGTACTTC.

The CDR3 DNA reads TGTGCCAGCCGTACCGGGACAGGTCCTTACGAGCAGTACTTC. This sequence encodes CASRTGTGPYEQYF. The V and J genes are TRBV2 and TRBJ2-7; 8 bases align to TRBD1. V trimming: 8 bases; J trimming: 4 bases; junction bases outside the gene matches: 10. The CDR3 is 14 residues long. Germline assignment: CDR1 SNHLY and CDR2 FYNNEI.

The CDR3, as DNA: TGTGCCCTGTCCCGGCTAGCGGGGGGAGGTGAGCAGTTCTTC. This sequence encodes CALSRLAGGGEQFF. This rearrangement joins TRBV30 to TRBJ2-1, with 11 bases identical to TRBD2. The CDR3 is 14 residues long. Germline lookup yields CDR1 GTSNPN and CDR2 SVGIG (reference sequence). The V and J ends lost 8 bases and 9 bases, in that order; junction bases with no gene match: 12.

This clone turned up a few times. The chain employs TRBV9 and TRBJ2-3, with TRBD1 as a possible D gene (6 bases). With 4 bases removed from V and 4 bases from J, the gap between germline ends came to 10 bases. CDR1 and CDR2 from the germline V gene are SGDLS and YYNGEE. CDR3 length: 13 amino acids. The CDR3, as DNA: TGTGCCAGCAGCTTATACAGGGCAGATACGCAGTATTTT. Protein product: CASSLYRADTQYF.

In DNA form, the CDR3 reads TGCGCCAGCAGTGTTCTTTCAGGGCCCGAGCAGTACTTC. Amino acids: CASSVLSGPEQYF. The chain links TRBV10-2 to TRBJ2-7, with D possibly being TRBD1 (5 bases). Germline CDR1 WSHSY, CDR2 SAAADI. The CDR3 consists of 13 residues. V was shortened by 4 bases and J by 6 bases, with 13 bases between the two germline ends.

This clone has more than one count but fewer than ten. The V gene is TRBV7-9, the J gene TRBJ2-1; 10 bases are shared with TRBD1. The CDR3 covers 14 residues. Germline V gene lookup returns CDR1 SEHNR and CDR2 FQNEAQ (reference sequence). After removal of 5 bases from V and 2 bases from J, the junction contained 0 bases not matched to a gene. The chain's CDR3 is CASSDRGPYNEQFF. The CDR3 nucleotides are TGTGCCAGCAGCGACAGGGGGCCCTACAATGAGCAGTTCTTC.

The gene calls are TRBV9 and TRBJ1-6, with TRBD1 matching over 7 bases. The CDR3 sequence is 15 residues long. Trimming took 4 bases from V and 3 from J; bases not matched to a gene: 4. From germline, CDR1 is SGDLS and CDR2 YYNGEE. The DNA for the CDR3 is TGTGCCAGCAGCATCGGGACAGACTATAATTCACCCCTCCACTTT. Its protein product is CASSIGTDYNSPLHF. Together with reference TRBV9 and TRBJ1-6, the CDR3 gives the full variable domain: DSGVTQTPKHLITATGQRVTLRCSPRSGDLSVYWYQQSLDQGLQFLIQYYNGEERAKGNILERFSAQQFPDLHSELNLSSLELGDSALYFCASSIGTDYNSPLHFGNGTRLTVT.

Only a few counts were recorded for this clone. This chain uses TRBV29-1 with TRBJ2-5; possible D gene TRBD2, 6 bases. The V end lost 8 bases, the J end lost 5 bases, and 15 bases lay between the germline ends. Germline V lookup: CDR1 SQVTM, CDR2 ANQGSEA. CDR3 length equals 12 residues. The CDR3 coding sequence is TGCAGCTCATCCGGGGGAGACGAGACCCAGTACTTC. Amino acids: CSSSGGDETQYF.

The chain joins TRBV29-1 to TRBJ1-2; 10 bases are shared with TRBD1. Germline CDR1 reads SQVTM; CDR2 reads ANQGSEA. After removal of 4 bases from V and 6 bases from J, the junction contained 5 bases not matched to a gene. The CDR3 runs 13 residues. The CDR3 nucleotides are TGCAGCGTTGGAACCGGGACAGGGGATGGCTACACCTTC. Protein product: CSVGTGTGDGYTF.

The chain links TRBV29-1 to TRBJ1-1, with a weak D call TRBD1 (5 bases). CDR1 SQVTM and CDR2 ANQGSEA come from the germline V gene. CDR3 length: 13 amino acids. V was pared by 4 bases and J by 5 bases, with 14 bases between. The CDR3 is CSVVRAIGTEAFF. DNA of the CDR3: TGCAGCGTTGTCAGGGCAATTGGGACTGAAGCTTTCTTT.